The 25 T cell receptor beta chains reported below all come from one sample, sequenced in a study of T cell responses to AZD1222 COVID-19 vaccine. Assay used: immunoSEQ multiplex PCR; TCRdb lists only in-frame clones, some missing. Of about 150,000 clones listed, around nine tenths are singletons. Material: peripheral blood, obtained on day 0 of AZD1222 vaccination. The receptor source for this set is an adult in good health.

V and J are TRBV28 and TRBJ1-2; 8 nucleotides line up with TRBD1. J gave up 5 bases and V 6 bases, and 8 bases lay outside the gene matches. Looked up from germline, CDR1 is MDHEN and CDR2 is SYDVKM. The CDR3 loop spans 14 amino acids. The CDR3 sequence: CASSKRQGRYGYTF. The CDR3 nucleotides are TGTGCCAGCAGCAAGAGACAGGGGAGATATGGCTACACCTTC.

This clone was recorded once. The chain employs TRBV4-2 and TRBJ1-6; perhaps TRBD1 as D (5 bases). CDR3 length: 18 residues. The germline gives CDR1 LGHNA, CDR2 YNFKEQ. V dropped 0 bases and J dropped 5 bases, with 17 bases sitting between them. The CDR3 reads CASSQESPRAGDNSPLHF. CDR3 sequence (DNA): TGTGCCAGCAGCCAAGAAAGTCCGAGGGCGGGGGATAATTCACCCCTCCACTTT.

The chain joins TRBV5-1 to TRBJ2-3; 8 bases line up with TRBD2. Germline-derived CDR1 and CDR2 are SGHRS and YFSETQ. There are 15 residues in the CDR3. The V segment lost 4 bases and the J segment 2 bases; nucleotides outside the gene matches: 6. In nucleotides, the CDR3 is TGCGCCAGCAGCCGCGGGGGGATGCTCACAGATACGCAGTATTTT. Its translation: CASSRGGMLTDTQYF. Variable domain in full (rest from reference TRBV5-1 and TRBJ2-3): KAGVTQTPRYLIKTRGQQVTLSCSPISGHRSVSWYQQTPGQGLQFLFEYFSETQRNKGNFPGRFSGRQFSNSRSEMNVSTLELGDSALYLCASSRGGMLTDTQYFGPGTRLTVL.

This sequence joins TRBV21-1 and TRBJ2-5; TRBD1 reflects the table's D call only, with no check against the DNA. TRBV21-1 is a listed pseudogene. The length of the CDR3 is 13 residues. CDR3 DNA: TGTGCCAGCAGCAAAAAAAGGGGGAAGACCCAGTACTTC. Protein sequence: CASSKKRGKTQYF.

The chain uses TRBV7-9 and TRBJ2-1; TRBD2 matches 13 bases. The CDR3 totals 16 residues. V shed 5 bases and J 9 bases; nucleotides not matched to a gene: 10. Germline-derived CDR1 and CDR2 are SEHNR and FQNEAQ (reference sequence). Written as DNA, the CDR3 is TGTGCCAGCAGCCCAACCGGACTAGCGGGAGCCGGTGAGCAGTTCTTC. This codes for CASSPTGLAGAGEQFF.

The chain has TRBV5-5 and TRBJ2-5; TRBD1 is a possible D gene (5 bases). This CDR3 has 13 residues. Germline V CDR1 and CDR2: SGHKS, YYEKEE (reference sequence). The V gene lost 10 bases and the J gene lost 5 bases, with 18 bases spanning the gap. CDR3 in DNA: TGTGCCGGGTCCTTAGGGGCAAGGGAGACCCAGTACTTC. It encodes CAGSLGARETQYF.

CDR3 amino acids: CASSLAYLIDTEAFF. The CDR3 bases are TGTGCCAGCAGCTTGGCTTACCTAATTGACACTGAAGCTTTCTTT. This chain connects TRBV5-5 to TRBJ1-1; no clear D. Per the germline V gene, CDR1 is SGHKS and CDR2 is YYEKEE (reference sequence). V was clipped by 0 bases and J by 3 bases, with 12 bases between them. The CDR3 covers 15 residues.

This chain uses TRBV25-1 with TRBJ1-2, with TRBD1 identical over 9 bases. There are 17 residues in the CDR3. The germline gives CDR1 MGHDK, CDR2 SYGVNS. V gave up 3 bases and J gave up 8 bases; unmatched junction bases: 16. The CDR3 nucleotides read TGTGCCAGCAGTGACAGGGGAGGGACAGGGTTATTACGGGGCTACACCTTC. Protein: CASSDRGGTGLLRGYTF.

J is TRBJ1-6 and V is TRBV7-2, with D hard to call. This CDR3 spans 15 amino acids. CDR1 is SGHTA and CDR2 is FQGNSA in the germline V gene. V was shortened by 3 bases and J by 4 bases, with 10 bases between the two germline ends. DNA of the CDR3: TGTGCCAGCAGCTTCCGTGGGGAATATAATTCACCCCTCCACTTT. Protein product: CASSFRGEYNSPLHF.

The chain's CDR3 is CASSLVGGRYQETQYF. The CDR3 bases are TGTGCCAGCAGCTTGGTAGGCGGGAGGTACCAAGAGACCCAGTACTTC. This rearrangement joins TRBV5-6 to TRBJ2-5, with 8 bases identical to TRBD2. V shed 0 bases, J shed 0 bases, and the junction held 4 bases outside the gene matches. This CDR3 region has 16 residues. Per the germline V gene, CDR1 is SGHDT and CDR2 is YYEEEE.

V usage is TRBV6-2 or TRBV6-3 and J usage is TRBJ1-1; D perhaps matches TRBD1 (6 bases). Trimming removed 0 bases at V and 5 bases at J, with 25 bases between. The length of the CDR3 is 19 residues. CDR1 is MNHEY, CDR2 SVGEGT, per germline. The CDR3 DNA reads as TGTGCCAGCAGTTACTCGATTAGTGGGGACACCAGGGGTCGGACTGAAGCTTTCTTT. It codes for CASSYSISGDTRGRTEAFF.

This clone was recorded once. The chain uses TRBV6-5 and TRBJ2-7; D may be TRBD1 (6 bases). This CDR3 comprises 16 residues. Germline assignment: CDR1 MNHEY and CDR2 SVGAGI. Trimming took off 0 bases at V and 3 bases at J, with 15 bases between the two ends. The CDR3 bases are TGTGCCAGCAGTTACTCCTCAGGGGTCCCGGGCTACGAGCAGTACTTC. Amino acids: CASSYSSGVPGYEQYF.

Here the CDR3 reads CASMEASAGANVLTF. The CDR3 nucleotides are TGTGCCAGCATGGAAGCGTCGGCTGGGGCCAACGTCCTGACTTTC. The chain links TRBV3-1 (or the pseudogene TRBV3-2) to TRBJ2-6, with no clear D. V was trimmed by 7 bases and J by 2 bases, leaving 12 bases between them. The CDR3 runs to 15 residues. Germline assignment: CDR1 LGHDT and CDR2 YNNKEL (reference sequence).

The rearrangement joins TRBV7-3 to TRBJ2-1; D may be TRBD2 (6 bases). CDR3 size: 16 residues. In germline, CDR1 is SGHTA, CDR2 FQGTGA. Deletions cut 5 bases from V and 6 bases from J, with 20 bases between. For the CDR3, the DNA is TGTGCCAGCAGCCCCGTTGAGGGGACTGAACTCAATGAGCAGTTCTTC. Protein: CASSPVEGTELNEQFF.

The chain is built from TRBV19 and TRBJ1-1; weak D call: TRBD1 (5 bases). Germline-derived CDR1 and CDR2 are LNHDA and SQIVND (reference sequence). Trimming took 9 bases from V and 6 from J, leaving 20 bases between them. The CDR3 length is 14 residues. Here the CDR3 reads CASFWKGSSSEAFF. CDR3 DNA sequence: TGTGCCAGCTTCTGGAAGGGGAGTTCTTCTGAAGCTTTCTTT.

This chain connects TRBV3-1 (or the pseudogene TRBV3-2) to TRBJ2-1; no definite D call. Trimming shortened V by 1 base and J by 13 bases, and 11 bases separated the two germline ends. Germline CDR1 is LGHDT and CDR2 is YNNKEL (reference sequence). The CDR3 totals 12 residues. The CDR3 DNA is TGTGCCAGCAGCCAAGGAACAGAAGATCAGTTCTTC. Translating it yields CASSQGTEDQFF.

The chain couples TRBV4-1 to TRBJ1-5, with no clear D. Trimming stripped 0 bases from V and 2 bases from J, with 14 bases between. The V gene's germline CDR1 is MGHRA and CDR2 YSYEKL. The CDR3 is 17 amino acids. The CDR3 region has the DNA TGCGCCAGCAGCCAAGATTGGCTTACCGGGGGCAATCAGCCCCAGCATTTT. It yields the protein CASSQDWLTGGNQPQHF.

The chain is built from TRBV10-2 and TRBJ1-2; no definite D call. Germline V gene data show CDR1 as WSHSY and CDR2 as SAAADI. The CDR3 is made up of 13 amino acids. V gave up 8 bases and J gave up 1 base, with 11 bases separating them. The CDR3 region has the DNA TGCGCCAGCCAACGAGCTATTAACTATGGCTACACCTTC. As protein: CASQRAINYGYTF.

The chain couples TRBV15 to TRBJ1-4; 8 bases align to TRBD1. CDR3 length equals 18 residues. The germline V gene encodes CDR1 LNHNV and CDR2 YYDKDF (reference sequence). V shed 7 bases, J shed 0 bases, and the junction held 13 bases outside the gene matches. The CDR3 here is CATKTGVDGHATNEKLFF. The CDR3, as DNA: TGTGCCACCAAGACAGGGGTAGACGGACATGCAACTAATGAAAAACTGTTTTTT.

J is TRBJ2-5 and V is TRBV7-2; 8 nucleotides line up with TRBD1. V was pared by 5 bases and J by 6 bases, with 5 bases of the junction left unmatched. This CDR3 is built from 13 residues. CDR1 SGHTA and CDR2 FQGNSA come from the germline V gene. The CDR3 DNA reads as TGTGCCAGCAGCACAGGGGGTTTTAAGACCCAGTACTTC. Translation gives CASSTGGFKTQYF.

This clone was detected once. The J gene is TRBJ2-2, the V gene TRBV3-1 (or the pseudogene TRBV3-2); 14 nucleotides match TRBD2. The V gene end was trimmed by 2 bases and the J gene end by 6 bases; junction bases not matched to a gene: 2. The CDR3 is 16 amino acids. Germline V gene data show CDR1 as LGHDT and CDR2 as YNNKEL (reference sequence). The DNA of the CDR3 is TGTGCCAGCAGCCAACCGGGACTAGCGGGAGCCGGGGAGCTGTTTTTT. Translating gives CASSQPGLAGAGELFF.

Only a few counts were recorded for this clone. This sequence joins TRBV29-1 and TRBJ2-1; possibly TRBD1 or TRBD2 for D (5 bases each). Germline V CDR1 and CDR2: SQVTM, ANQGSEA. V was trimmed by 7 bases and J by 6 bases, leaving 16 bases between them. This CDR3 spans 13 amino acids. The chain's CDR3 is CSGGFGIGNEQFF. Written as DNA, the CDR3 is TGCAGCGGGGGGTTTGGTATCGGCAATGAGCAGTTCTTC.

This clone was seen a single time. The rearrangement links TRBV10-1 to TRBJ2-7; D is unresolved. CDR3 length: 13 amino acids. The germline gives CDR1 WNHNN, CDR2 SYGVQD (reference sequence). V was shortened by 2 bases and J by 6 bases, with 11 bases between the two germline ends. In DNA form, the CDR3 reads TGCGCCAGCAGTGAGCGGAAGGGTCTCGAGCAGTACTTC. Residues: CASSERKGLEQYF.

V usage is TRBV7-8 and J usage is TRBJ1-1; D not resolved. Trimming took off 5 bases at V and 4 bases at J, with 8 bases between the two ends. The CDR3 contains 12 residues. CDR1 is SGHVS, CDR2 FQNEAQ, per germline. CDR3 sequence reads: CASSPLSTEAFF. In DNA form, the CDR3 reads TGTGCCAGCAGCCCCCTCAGCACTGAAGCTTTCTTT.

The chain recombines TRBV9 with TRBJ2-1; D gene unclear. CDR3 length equals 14 residues. V dropped 5 bases and J dropped 7 bases, with 16 bases sitting between them. CDR1 and CDR2 from the germline V gene are SGDLS and YYNGEE. The DNA of the CDR3 is TGTGCCAGCAGGTGGGCGACCTCCTTAAATGAGCAGTTCTTC. Translation: CASRWATSLNEQFF. The complete variable domain, with remaining parts taken from reference TRBV9 and TRBJ2-1, reads DSGVTQTPKHLITATGQRVTLRCSPRSGDLSVYWYQQSLDQGLQFLIQYYNGEERAKGNILERFSAQQFPDLHSELNLSSLELGDSALYFCASRWATSLNEQFFGPGTRLTVL.